The source of this TCR beta chain is a study of cytomegalovirus exposure and HLA in healthy donors. The germline CDR1 and CDR2 sequences are MNHEY and SVGAGI. V gave up 2 bases and J gave up 3 bases, with 10 bases separating them. This CDR3 comprises 14 residues. Study conclusions and caveats: Researchers reported that a few CMV-associated chains were confirmed in vitro as CMV antigen-specific. A later analysis found first-cohort TCR clusters tended to co-occur in the 90 to 150 validation repertoires. According to the study, around 160 TCR beta chains were cytomegalovirus-associated. Most sequenced TCRs were rare (though some public TCRs occurred in many donors).

Method: immunoSEQ multiplex PCR; TCRdb's copy keeps in-frame clones and lacks some. The sample carries 68,000 or so clones, approximately 97% recorded once. Points on this clone: Its antigen is not known.

V usage is TRBV6-5 and J usage is TRBJ2-5, with TRBD2 as a possible D gene (5 bases). The sample taken for sequencing was PBMCs. This TCR came from a man younger than 35 in good health and CMV-seronegative. The CDR3 region is CASSYESAEETQYF. In nucleotides, the CDR3 is TGTGCCAGCAGTTACGAATCAGCGGAAGAGACCCAGTACTTC.